What follows are 26 T cell receptor beta chains derived from one specimen sequenced in a study of cytomegalovirus exposure and HLA in healthy donors. PCR amplification relied on 60 Vbeta primers (plus 13 Jbeta primers). Measured with immunoSEQ multiplex PCR; TCRdb has only the in-frame clones, and not every one. There are some 150,000 clones in the sample; around three quarters occur only once, and under 3% lies in the top ten. Sequencing used PBMCs. These receptors were taken from a woman between 50 and 59 years old in good health and CMV-seronegative.

The V and J genes are TRBV5-1 and TRBJ1-1; D remains unclear. The V and J ends lost 4 bases and 1 base respectively, with 11 bases between them. Germline V CDR1 and CDR2: SGHRS, YFSETQ. The CDR3 length is 14 residues. The CDR3 sequence: CASSTGSPNTEAFF. For the CDR3, the DNA is TGCGCCAGCAGCACCGGGAGCCCGAACACTGAAGCTTTCTTT.

The chain joins TRBV5-4 to TRBJ2-1, with 7 bases identical to TRBD2. The V and J ends lost 3 bases and 9 bases, in that order; junction bases with no gene match: 12. Germline CDR1 is SGHNT and CDR2 is YYREEE (reference sequence). CDR3 size: 15 residues. CDR3 amino acids: CASSSSGGGPGEQFF. The CDR3, as DNA: TGTGCCAGCAGCTCCTCGGGGGGAGGGCCGGGTGAGCAGTTCTTC.

The rearrangement joins TRBV4-3 to TRBJ2-5; the D is unclear. Germline values: CDR1 LGHNA, CDR2 YSLEER. V was clipped by 4 bases and J by 4 bases, with 10 bases between them. The CDR3 runs 13 residues. CDR3 bases: TGCGCCAGCAGCCCCTCGAGACTAGAGACCCAGTACTTC. This sequence encodes CASSPSRLETQYF.

The chain combines TRBV7-6 with TRBJ2-5; no clear D gene. Germline-derived CDR1 and CDR2 are SGHVS and FNYEAQ. The CDR3 runs to 16 residues. Deletions cut 8 bases from V and 0 bases from J, with 19 bases between. CDR3 region: CASDKNPTRHQETQYF. The CDR3, as DNA: TGTGCCAGCGACAAAAACCCTACTCGCCACCAAGAGACCCAGTACTTC.

The rearrangement links TRBV5-4 to TRBJ2-5; 12 bases line up with TRBD2. The J segment lost 5 bases and the V segment lost 2 bases, leaving 10 bases of the junction unmatched. The CDR3 is made up of 17 amino acids. Per germline, CDR1 SGHNT and CDR2 YYREEE (reference sequence). In DNA form, the CDR3 reads TGTGCCAGCAGCTTTGGTCTAGCGGGAGGGCCAGGTGAGACCCAGTACTTC. Encoded protein: CASSFGLAGGPGETQYF.

This chain links TRBV15 with TRBJ1-2, with a tentative D call TRBD1 (6 bases). V was trimmed by 1 base and J by 7 bases, leaving 13 bases between them. Looked up from germline, CDR1 is LNHNV and CDR2 is YYDKDF (reference sequence). The CDR3 loop spans 14 amino acids. CDR3 nucleotides: TGTGCCACCAGCAGAGGACCACAGGGTCGTGGCTACACCTTC. This gives the protein CATSRGPQGRGYTF.

This chain links TRBV28 with TRBJ1-5; D is perhaps TRBD1 (5 bases). The germline V gene has CDR1 MDHEN and CDR2 SYDVKM. CDR3 size: 15 residues. V was clipped by 3 bases and J by 1 base, with 10 bases between them. This CDR3 is CASSFQGPSNQPQHF. The CDR3 DNA is TGTGCCAGCAGTTTCCAGGGTCCCAGCAATCAGCCCCAGCATTTT.

The rearrangement joins TRBV28 to TRBJ2-3; D possibly corresponds to TRBD1 (5 bases). The V gene's germline CDR1 is MDHEN and CDR2 SYDVKM. Trimming shortened V by 2 bases and J by 2 bases, and 17 bases separated the two germline ends. The CDR3 sequence is 17 residues long. DNA of the CDR3: TGTGCCAGCAGTTTAGTTCTCGGGCAGGGCGTCACAGATACGCAGTATTTT. Its translation is CASSLVLGQGVTDTQYF.

V and J are TRBV30 and TRBJ2-7; D perhaps matches TRBD1 (6 bases). Germline V gives CDR1 GTSNPN, CDR2 SVGIG (reference sequence). CDR3 length: 11 residues. Trimming stripped 5 bases from V and 4 bases from J, with 9 bases between. DNA for the CDR3: TGTGCCTGGGAAACAGGGTACGAGCAGTACTTC. Protein: CAWETGYEQYF.

The rearrangement uses TRBV7-2 and TRBJ1-1; 8 positions agree with TRBD1. CDR3 length equals 14 residues. J gave up 0 bases and V 4 bases, and 1 base lay outside the gene matches. Germline assignment: CDR1 SGHTA and CDR2 FQGNSA. CDR3 in amino acids: CASSSGGMNTEAFF. The CDR3 bases are TGTGCCAGCAGCTCAGGGGGCATGAACACTGAAGCTTTCTTT.

V is TRBV7-2 and J is TRBJ2-3; tentatively, D is TRBD2 (5 bases). Per the germline V gene, CDR1 is SGHTA and CDR2 is FQGNSA. Trimming removed 7 bases from V and 1 base from J, with 24 bases in between. The CDR3 is made up of 18 amino acids. The DNA of the CDR3 is TGTGCCAGCACCCCCAGCCTAGCCCGCGGTGCCGGCACAGATACGCAGTATTTT. Translation: CASTPSLARGAGTDTQYF.

The chain employs TRBV28 and TRBJ1-1, with 7 bases lining up with TRBD1. Losses at the gene ends were 7 bases for V and 0 bases for J; bases not matched to a gene: 5. This CDR3 spans 14 amino acids. CDR1 and CDR2 (germline): MDHEN, SYDVKM. The CDR3 DNA is TGTGCCAGCAATCTCAGGGGGATGAACACTGAAGCTTTCTTT. Residues: CASNLRGMNTEAFF.

The table lists this clone with a count of one. The CDR3 sequence: CASSPTGHKNTEAFF. The CDR3 DNA reads as TGTGCCAGCAGCCCGACAGGGCATAAGAACACTGAAGCTTTCTTT. This chain joins TRBV7-2 and TRBJ1-1; 7 bases fit TRBD1. Germline values: CDR1 SGHTA, CDR2 FQGNSA. V lost 5 bases to trimming and J lost 1 base; unmatched junction nucleotides: 7. The CDR3 has 15 amino acids.

The gene calls are TRBV6-5 and TRBJ2-2; 8 bases match TRBD1. The CDR3 has 14 residues. Germline trimming cut 5 bases from V and 7 bases from J; bases unmatched to any gene: 6. Germline lookup yields CDR1 MNHEY and CDR2 SVGAGI. The CDR3 nucleotides are TGTGCCAGCAGTAGGACAGGGTCCCTCGGGGAGCTGTTTTTT. This translates into CASSRTGSLGELFF.

The chain is built from TRBV4-2 and TRBJ2-2; D perhaps matches TRBD2 (6 bases). Trimming cost V 4 bases and J 7 bases, with 13 bases left between them. The germline CDR1 and CDR2 sequences are LGHNA and YNFKEQ. CDR3 length: 14 amino acids. CDR3 sequence: CASSRAGRGGELFF. CDR3 DNA sequence: TGTGCCAGCAGCCGGGCGGGGCGTGGCGGGGAGCTGTTTTTT.

This chain uses TRBV19 with TRBJ1-2, with D hard to call. Germline-derived CDR1 and CDR2 are LNHDA and SQIVND (reference sequence). V dropped 1 base and J dropped 4 bases, with 16 bases sitting between them. The CDR3 length is 16 residues. The CDR3 DNA reads as TGTGCCAGTAGTATAGTATCCGGCGGGCGGAGCTATGGCTACACCTTC. Translating it yields CASSIVSGGRSYGYTF.

The chain joins TRBV27 to TRBJ1-1; tentatively, D is TRBD1 (6 bases). The CDR3 consists of 15 residues. The V gene lost 5 bases and the J gene lost 11 bases, with 24 bases spanning the gap. Germline CDR1 is MNHEY and CDR2 is SMNVEV (reference sequence). CDR3 in amino acids: CASSIKQGPPQAAFF. The DNA of the CDR3 is TGTGCCAGCAGTATCAAACAGGGCCCACCACAGGCGGCTTTCTTT.

The rearrangement links TRBV10-3 to TRBJ1-2, with D possibly matching TRBD1 (6 bases). V was shortened by 3 bases and J by 5 bases, with 13 bases between the two germline ends. Germline V CDR1 and CDR2: ENHRY, SYGVKD. The CDR3 spans 14 residues. The CDR3 is CAISDSGQGYGYTF. For the CDR3, the DNA is TGTGCCATCAGTGACTCGGGCCAGGGGTATGGCTACACCTTC.

The J gene is TRBJ1-1, the V gene TRBV5-6, with a tentative D call TRBD1 (5 bases). V gave up 4 bases and J gave up 3 bases, with 13 bases separating them. This CDR3 is 14 amino acids long. Germline CDR1 reads SGHDT; CDR2 reads YYEEEE. The CDR3 DNA reads as TGTGCCAGCAGCCGCCGGGGAGGGGACACTGAAGCTTTCTTT. Residues: CASSRRGGDTEAFF.

Comments on this clone: This sample also contains other DNA sequences that code for the same CDR3. This chain links TRBV28 with TRBJ2-1; D not resolved. Germline V CDR1 and CDR2: MDHEN, SYDVKM. This CDR3 contains 13 residues. Trimming left V 6 bases short and J 8 bases short, with 14 bases between. In nucleotides, the CDR3 is TGTGCCAGCAGCTTCCCACCCTCGGATGAGCAGTTCTTC. It translates to CASSFPPSDEQFF.

This clone was counted between two and nine times. The V and J genes are TRBV29-1 and TRBJ2-7; D gene unclear. The CDR3 has 11 amino acids. Looked up from germline, CDR1 is SQVTM and CDR2 is ANQGSEA. V was trimmed by 5 bases and J by 4 bases, leaving 9 bases between them. CDR3 residues: CSVLSAYEQYF. CDR3 nucleotides: TGCAGCGTTTTAAGCGCATACGAGCAGTACTTC.

The genes are TRBV7-8 and TRBJ1-2; no clear D gene. CDR1 and CDR2 (germline): SGHVS, FQNEAQ. CDR3 length equals 12 residues. Trimming shortened V by 1 base and J by 7 bases, and 7 bases separated the two germline ends. Written as DNA, the CDR3 is TGTGCCAGCAGCTTAGGTGGAGGTGGCTACACCTTC. As protein: CASSLGGGGYTF.

This chain links TRBV19 with TRBJ1-5; TRBD1 is a possible D gene (5 bases). Germline V CDR1 and CDR2: LNHDA, SQIVND (reference sequence). The CDR3 contains 15 residues. V lost 6 bases and J lost 2, with 14 bases in between. The CDR3 DNA is TGTGCCAGTAGCCGCAGGGTGAGCGGCAATCAGCCCCAGCATTTT. Protein product: CASSRRVSGNQPQHF.

The V gene is TRBV10-3, the J gene TRBJ2-1; perhaps TRBD2 as D (6 bases). Trimming took 0 bases from V and 10 from J, leaving 10 bases between them. Germline loops: CDR1 ENHRY, CDR2 SYGVKD. The CDR3 runs 13 residues. As DNA, the CDR3 is TGTGCCATCAGTGAGTCGGGGGGTGGAGAGCAGTTCTTC. Encoded protein: CAISESGGGEQFF.

This clone was observed a handful of times. V usage is TRBV28 and J usage is TRBJ2-3; D is undetermined. The germline CDR1 and CDR2 sequences are MDHEN and SYDVKM. The V end lost 2 bases, the J end lost 0 bases, and 15 bases lay between the germline ends. The CDR3 has 17 residues. CDR3 in amino acids: CASSLPPGSSSTDTQYF. CDR3 coding DNA: TGTGCCAGCAGTTTACCCCCCGGTAGCTCTAGCACAGATACGCAGTATTTT.

This chain uses TRBV5-4 with TRBJ1-1; a weak D match, TRBD1 (5 bases). The CDR3 covers 16 residues. Germline CDR1 reads SGHNT; CDR2 reads YYREEE (reference sequence). The V and J ends lost 0 bases and 3 bases respectively, with 15 bases between them. The CDR3 DNA sequence: TGTGCCAGCAGCTTGGCCCCGACGGGGGTCGACACTGAAGCTTTCTTT. Translated, it gives CASSLAPTGVDTEAFF.